These 16 T cell receptor beta chains share one sample of origin, sequenced in a study of T cell repertoires in cytomegalovirus infection. TCRdb called the reads again in MiXCR, with one record for every CDR3 protein. The repertoire holds 700,000 to 850,000 distinct CDR3 sequences, with 32% as singletons. Which antigens these TCRs recognize remains unknown. The sequenced sample was cultured CD8+ T cells from PBMCs, obtained from culture after CMV antigen stimulation. The receptors derive from a human donor in good health (CMV status not recorded). Some clones in this sample may be carry-over from other donors' samples.

This clonotype came up a few times. The rearrangement joins TRBV6-1 to TRBJ2-1, with D possibly matching TRBD1 (5 bases). Germline loops: CDR1 MNHNS, CDR2 SASEGT. V lost 5 bases and J lost 6, with 8 bases in between. This CDR3 is built from 12 residues. CDR3 DNA: TGTGCCAGCAGTTCAGGGATCAATGAGCAGTTCTTC. This codes for CASSSGINEQFF.

This chain joins TRBV15 and TRBJ1-5; D gene unclear. Germline CDR1 is LNHNV and CDR2 is YYDKDF (reference sequence). CDR3 length: 17 residues. Trimming removed 0 bases from V and 0 bases from J, with 12 bases in between. CDR3 protein: CATSRDRGMVSNQPQHF. CDR3 bases: TGTGCCACCAGCAGAGATCGCGGGATGGTTAGCAATCAGCCCCAGCATTTT.

The J gene is TRBJ2-1, the V gene TRBV6-5; D is unresolved. V lost 6 bases and J 2 bases, leaving 14 bases between the germline ends. The CDR3 spans 15 residues. Germline CDR1 MNHEY, CDR2 SVGAGI. The CDR3 here is CASRFSQSAYNEQFF. CDR3 nucleotides: TGTGCCAGCAGATTCAGTCAGTCAGCCTACAATGAGCAGTTCTTC.

The V call is TRBV5-1, the J call TRBJ2-1, with D unresolved. Germline loops: CDR1 SGHRS, CDR2 YFSETQ. V dropped 6 bases and J dropped 4 bases, with 17 bases sitting between them. The CDR3 sequence is 15 residues long. CDR3: CASTELQGAYNEQFF. CDR3 sequence (DNA): TGCGCCAGCACCGAGTTACAAGGAGCTTACAATGAGCAGTTCTTC.

The rearrangement uses TRBV7-9 and TRBJ1-2; possible D gene TRBD1, 5 bases. Per germline, CDR1 SEHNR and CDR2 FQNEAQ (reference sequence). Trimming cost V 7 bases and J 7 bases, with 19 bases left between them. This CDR3 contains 14 residues. CDR3 protein: CASTQREGPGGYTF. DNA for the CDR3: TGTGCCAGCACCCAACGTGAGGGGCCGGGTGGCTACACCTTC.

This clonotype was recorded many times. V is TRBV7-2 and J is TRBJ1-1; D might be TRBD1 (6 bases). V dropped 2 bases and J dropped 5 bases, with 12 bases sitting between them. The CDR3 spans 14 residues. Germline CDR1 is SGHTA and CDR2 is FQGNSA. The DNA for the CDR3 is TGTGCCAGCAGCTTAATGAAGGGGGGGACTGAAGCTTTCTTT. Protein product: CASSLMKGGTEAFF.

The rearrangement joins TRBV19 to TRBJ2-5; TRBD1 matches 7 bases. Germline V gives CDR1 LNHDA, CDR2 SQIVND (reference sequence). V gave up 5 bases and J gave up 0 bases; unmatched junction bases: 9. CDR3 length: 16 amino acids. CDR3: CASSPIAGTDQETQYF. As DNA, the CDR3 is TGTGCCAGTAGTCCCATAGCCGGGACAGACCAAGAGACCCAGTACTTC.

There are a few counts of this clonotype. V gene TRBV12-3 or TRBV12-4 combines with J gene TRBJ1-5, with 9 bases fitting TRBD1. Losses at the gene ends were 5 bases for V and 3 bases for J; bases not matched to a gene: 5. CDR3 length: 15 residues. Here the CDR3 DNA reads TGTGCCAGCAGTATTACAGGGGGCCTCAATCAGCCCCAGCATTTT. Its protein product is CASSITGGLNQPQHF.

The rearrangement uses TRBV6-1 and TRBJ2-4; D call uncertain. Germline loops: CDR1 MNHNS, CDR2 SASEGT. The CDR3 extends over 15 amino acids. Between the trimmed V and J ends, which lost 6 bases and 0 bases, there was a span of 12 bases. CDR3 sequence: CASRPFALAKNIQYF. The CDR3, as DNA: TGTGCCAGCAGGCCGTTTGCTTTAGCCAAAAACATTCAGTACTTC.

The chain is built from TRBV19 and TRBJ2-3; no definite D call. CDR3 length equals 16 residues. Germline values: CDR1 LNHDA, CDR2 SQIVND (reference sequence). Trimming took 7 bases from V and 5 from J, leaving 22 bases between them. CDR3 region: CASTAHGTLAEDTQYF. DNA of the CDR3: TGTGCCAGTACCGCGCACGGAACTTTAGCTGAAGATACGCAGTATTTT. The full variable domain, its missing parts supplied by reference TRBV19 and TRBJ2-3, is DGGITQSPKYLFRKEGQNVTLSCEQNLNHDAMYWYRQDPGQGLRLIYYSQIVNDFQKGDIAEGYSVSREKKESFPLTVTSAQKNPTAFYLCASTAHGTLAEDTQYFGPGTRLTVL.

Many counts were recorded for this clonotype. The J gene is TRBJ1-2, the V gene TRBV12-5; the match to TRBD1 covers 11 bases. The CDR3 has 14 amino acids. The V gene end was trimmed by 5 bases and the J gene end by 6 bases; junction bases not matched to a gene: 5. Germline V CDR1 and CDR2: LGHNT, FRNRAP. CDR3 sequence reads: CASGPDRGLDGYTF. In DNA, the CDR3 is TGTGCTAGTGGTCCGGACAGGGGGCTCGATGGCTACACCTTC.

The V gene is TRBV12-3 or TRBV12-4, the J gene TRBJ2-7, with 9 nucleotides matching TRBD2. CDR3 size: 17 residues. The V and J ends lost 0 bases and 3 bases, in that order; junction bases with no gene match: 9. CDR3 protein: CASSLAGSSGASYEQYF. Written as DNA, the CDR3 is TGTGCCAGCAGTTTAGCTGGATCTAGCGGGGCCAGCTACGAGCAGTACTTC.

In this sample, this clonotype turned up many times. The CDR3 protein is CASSSDLSRGYTF. CDR3 DNA: TGTGCCAGCAGCTCGGACCTCTCGAGAGGCTACACCTTC. The chain is built from TRBV12-3 or TRBV12-4 and TRBJ1-2, with unresolved D. Trimming stripped 6 bases from V and 8 bases from J, with 16 bases between. The CDR3 is made up of 13 amino acids.

V usage is TRBV27 and J usage is TRBJ2-3, with TRBD1 matching 9 bases. In germline, CDR1 is MNHEY, CDR2 SMNVEV (reference sequence). The J segment lost 0 bases and the V segment lost 7 bases, leaving 5 bases of the junction unmatched. The CDR3 has 15 amino acids. The CDR3 DNA sequence: TGTGCCAGCACTTTTACAGGGGGCAGCACAGATACGCAGTATTTT. It encodes CASTFTGGSTDTQYF.

In regard to this clonotype: The germline gene is not matched at one end of the junction; a read error may be the cause. The chain uses TRBV5-1 and TRBJ1-5; no clear D gene. This CDR3 has 14 amino acids. Germline CDR1 is SGHRS and CDR2 is YFSETQ. The CDR3 spells CASSLGDSDQPQHF. CDR3 DNA sequence: TGCGCCAGCAGCTTGGGGGATAGCGATCAGCCCCAGCATTTT.

The CDR3 region is CASSSRNGGAIHEQFF. CDR3 DNA sequence: TGTGCCAGCAGCTCCCGAAATGGCGGGGCGATCCATGAGCAGTTCTTC. This chain connects TRBV7-1 to TRBJ2-1, with a possible D match to TRBD2 (6 bases). TRBV7-1 is known as an ORF, though its function is uncertain. V was trimmed by 3 bases and J by 8 bases, leaving 20 bases between them. CDR3 length equals 16 residues.